This T cell receptor beta chain came from a study of PD-1 blockade in mismatch repair-deficient tumors. Across the study: Patients had approximately 12 mismatch repair-deficient cancer types, all previously treated and progressing.

PCR or immunohistochemistry showed mismatch repair deficiency in every enrolled patient. TCR sequencing covered a few patients who responded to pembrolizumab. Study results and limitations: Tumor-resident clones, often absent from pretreatment blood, expanded after pembrolizumab and then contracted.

In the case of this clone: Its target is unknown.

Method: immunoSEQ multiplex PCR; TCRdb's copy keeps in-frame clones and lacks some. The data contain about 60,000 clones, about nine tenths of them singletons. The specimen comprised peripheral blood, sampled 52 weeks after starting pembrolizumab. The sequence was collected from an adult with mismatch repair-deficient cancer.

Here the CDR3 DNA reads TGTGCCAGCAGCCAAGGGACAGGGAGTATGGCCATATATTTT. It yields the protein CASSQGTGSMAIYF. The chain couples TRBV21-1 to TRBJ1-3; the D segment call TRBD1 is taken from the table without a DNA check. TRBV21-1 is classified as a pseudogene. The CDR3 is 14 residues long.